This TCR beta chain is from a study of blood T cell repertoires in COVID-19. The CDR3 spans 16 residues. CDR1 is MDHEN and CDR2 is SYDVKM in the germline V gene. V dropped 2 bases and J dropped 2 bases, with 15 bases sitting between them. Produced via immunoSEQ multiplex PCR; TCRdb's table is partial and in-frame only. The profile shows tens of thousands of clones, more than 75% of them singletons. The clonotype comes from a man in his 60s with acute or convalescent COVID-19. The chain employs TRBV28 and TRBJ2-5; D is perhaps TRBD1 (6 bases). Sequences were obtained from peripheral blood. This CDR3 is CASSLGRGAGQETQYF. CDR3 DNA: TGTGCCAGCAGTTTAGGCAGGGGCGCGGGTCAAGAGACCCAGTACTTC.